Listed here are 5 T cell receptor beta chains from one sample, sequenced in a study of blood T cell repertoires in COVID-19. TCRdb's copy holds only in-frame clones and misses some; the assay was immunoSEQ multiplex PCR. The sample includes around 250,000 clones, 89% of them seen just once. Input material: peripheral blood. The receptors come from a woman in her thirties or forties who had recovered from COVID-19.

This chain links TRBV18 with TRBJ1-6; D is possibly TRBD1 (5 bases). Germline assignment: CDR1 KGHSH and CDR2 LQKENI. The CDR3 spans 15 residues. Trimming took 6 bases from V and 7 from J, leaving 16 bases between them. For the CDR3, the DNA is TGTGCCAGCTCCCTAGGTCGACAGAGCAATTCACCCCTCCACTTT. Amino acid sequence: CASSLGRQSNSPLHF. The whole variable domain, filled in from reference TRBV18 and TRBJ1-6, reads NAGVMQNPRHLVRRRGQEARLRCSPMKGHSHVYWYRQLPEEGLKFMVYLQKENIIDESGMPKERFSAEFPKEGPSILRIQQVVRGDSAAYFCASSLGRQSNSPLHFGNGTRLTVT.

The J gene is TRBJ1-1, the V gene TRBV10-3, with D perhaps TRBD1 (5 bases). Germline V lookup: CDR1 ENHRY, CDR2 SYGVKD. The V and J ends lost 3 bases and 0 bases respectively, with 8 bases between them. There are 14 residues in the CDR3. The CDR3 DNA reads TGTGCCATCAGTGACCCAGGGTTGAACACTGAAGCTTTCTTT. This sequence encodes CAISDPGLNTEAFF.

This chain connects TRBV7-2 to TRBJ2-7; 7 bases agree with TRBD2. Germline V lookup: CDR1 SGHTA, CDR2 FQGNSA. The CDR3 has 15 amino acids. The junction had 12 bases not matched to a gene; V was cut back by 4 bases and J by 6 bases. In nucleotides, the CDR3 is TGTGCCAGCAGCTGGAAGTCGGGAGGTCTGGGCGAGCAGTACTTC. Its translation: CASSWKSGGLGEQYF.

A single count supports this clone. J is TRBJ2-3 and V is TRBV28; a possible D gene is TRBD2 (5 bases). The CDR3 totals 16 residues. V was cut by 2 bases and J by 0 bases, with 12 bases left in between. Germline loops: CDR1 MDHEN, CDR2 SYDVKM. The CDR3 DNA follows: TGTGCCAGCAGTTTAGTGGGAGAGAGGAGCACAGATACGCAGTATTTT. This translates into CASSLVGERSTDTQYF.

The DNA of the CDR3 is TGTGCCACCAGTGATCCATCAGTGGGCAATCAGCCCCAGCATTTT. This gives the protein CATSDPSVGNQPQHF. This chain joins TRBV24-1 and TRBJ1-5; D is ambiguous. Germline assignment: CDR1 KGHDR and CDR2 SFDVKD. This CDR3 has 15 residues. V was cut by 3 bases and J by 2 bases, with 10 bases left in between.